This TCR beta chain appears in the sequencing data of a study of response to subunit inactivated influenza vaccine. Study outcomes and limitations: The authors suggested that few new T cells are recruited per seasonal influenza vaccination.

This clonotype has a handful of counts. Its antigen is unidentified. Via MiXCR, TCRdb re-called the RT-PCR reads, giving one row per CDR3 protein. The data show 600,000 to 850,000 distinct CDR3 sequences, with approximately 15% seen just once and about 7.4% held by the top ten. The CDR3 consists of 15 residues. The trim removed 4 bases at V and 3 bases at J, leaving 6 bases unmatched. Sequenced here: PBMCs from blood, sampled less than 15 days before vaccination. The sequence came from a man in his fifties who received an inactivated influenza vaccine. This chain connects TRBV12-3 or TRBV12-4 to TRBJ1-5; 7 bases are shared with TRBD1. CDR3 DNA sequence: TGTGCCAGCAGTTCCGCGGGACAGTACAATCAGCCCCAGCATTTT. It codes for CASSSAGQYNQPQHF.